The present TCR beta chain was sequenced within a study of post-analysis software for immune sequencing data. In the study overall: Disease courses included relapsing-remitting, secondary progressive and progressive-relapsing multiple sclerosis. Study outcomes and limitations: Comparison with controls showed significantly lower normalized Chao1 diversity in multiple sclerosis patients. Under the F measure, samples that were prepared in one batch clustered strongly together. TRBV5-6, TRBV5-1 and TRBV20-1 belonged to a set of about 5 TRBV segments that were more frequent in patients than controls.

Researchers reported that TCR beta cDNA libraries carried unique molecular identifiers. Roughly 0.5 million cDNA molecules were obtained from around 1 to 10 million T cells. MiXCR, applied by TCRdb to the PCR reads, yields one record per CDR3 protein. The profile covers hundreds of thousands of distinct CDR3 sequences, with about 40% appearing a single time and more than 4% taken by the ten largest. This clonotype was picked up many times. What it recognizes is unknown. CDR3 size: 15 residues. The germline V and J ends were trimmed by 0 bases and 2 bases, with 13 bases remaining between them. CDR1 and CDR2 from the germline V gene are DFQATT and SNEGSKA (reference sequence).

This TCR derives from a girl aged 10-17 years with multiple sclerosis. The V and J genes are TRBV20-1 and TRBJ1-2; tentative D call: TRBD1 (5 bases). Sequences were obtained from blood. The CDR3 is CSARDLKGSNYGYTF. The CDR3 coding sequence is TGCAGTGCTAGAGATCTCAAGGGGTCAAACTATGGCTACACCTTC.